The 31 T cell receptor beta chains given below trace back to one sample, sequenced in a study of T cell changes during pregnancy in multiple sclerosis. Libraries were prepared by immunoSEQ multiplex PCR; TCRdb keeps only in-frame clonotypes and omits some of them. This table has around 60,000 clones, around 90% appearing once. Sequenced here: peripheral blood, sampled in the first trimester of pregnancy. These receptors were taken from a female donor with multiple sclerosis, enrolled in a pregnancy study.

J is TRBJ1-5 and V is TRBV28; 7 bases agree with TRBD1. Per the germline V gene, CDR1 is MDHEN and CDR2 is SYDVKM. Losses at the gene ends were 3 bases for V and 6 bases for J; bases not matched to a gene: 8. The CDR3 has 15 residues. The chain's CDR3 is CASSLVTGVSQPQHF. CDR3 coding DNA: TGTGCCAGCAGTTTGGTCACAGGGGTTTCTCAGCCCCAGCATTTT. Filled out from reference TRBV28 and TRBJ1-5, the complete variable domain reads DVKVTQSSRYLVKRTGEKVFLECVQDMDHENMFWYRQDPGLGLRLIYFSYDVKMKEKGDIPEGYSVSREKKERFSLILESASTNQTSMYLCASSLVTGVSQPQHFGDGTRLSIL.

The chain is built from TRBV13 and TRBJ2-5; maybe TRBD2 (6 bases). V lost 0 bases to trimming and J lost 5 bases, with 10 bases between them. Germline lookup yields CDR1 PRHDT and CDR2 FYEKMQ (reference sequence). CDR3 size: 14 residues. This CDR3 reads CASSLGRDLETQYF. The CDR3 region has the DNA TGTGCCAGCAGCTTAGGCCGGGACTTGGAGACCCAGTACTTC.

V is TRBV27 and J is TRBJ1-4, with 8 bases lining up with TRBD1. The CDR3 length is 15 residues. Germline CDR1 and CDR2: MNHEY and SMNVEV (reference sequence). J gave up 3 bases and V 8 bases, and 8 bases lay outside the gene matches. DNA of the CDR3: TGTGCCAGCGGACTGCAGGGGGCGGCTAATGAAAAACTGTTTTTT. Translation gives CASGLQGAANEKLFF. Complete variable domain (other parts from reference TRBV27 and TRBJ1-4): EAQVTQNPRYLITVTGKKLTVTCSQNMNHEYMSWYRQDPGLGLRQIYYSMNVEVTDKGDVPEGYKVSRKEKRNFPLILESPSPNQTSLYFCASGLQGAANEKLFFGSGTQLSVL.

J is TRBJ2-3 and V is TRBV29-1; TRBD2 might be the D (5 bases). This CDR3 has 16 amino acids. The V gene's germline CDR1 is SQVTM and CDR2 ANQGSEA. The V and J ends lost 0 bases and 2 bases respectively, with 15 bases between them. The CDR3 sequence: CSVEDPREPPTDTQYF. For the CDR3, the DNA is TGCAGCGTTGAAGATCCGAGGGAACCTCCCACAGATACGCAGTATTTT.

This clone was recorded once. The V call is TRBV29-1, the J call TRBJ2-5; D is uncertain. Trimming removed 4 bases from V and 5 bases from J, with 11 bases in between. Per the germline V gene, CDR1 is SQVTM and CDR2 is ANQGSEA. The CDR3 sequence is 12 residues long. CDR3 region: CSVAESRETQYF. The CDR3 DNA reads as TGCAGCGTTGCAGAATCCAGGGAGACCCAGTACTTC.

The chain links TRBV10-3 to TRBJ2-2, with D possibly TRBD1 on 6 matching bases. This CDR3 region has 13 residues. V shed 10 bases and J shed 7 bases, with 16 bases lying between them. Germline loops: CDR1 ENHRY, CDR2 SYGVKD. The CDR3 sequence is CATRDIPSGELFF. CDR3 DNA sequence: TGTGCCACCCGGGACATCCCTAGCGGGGAGCTGTTTTTT.

The chain recombines TRBV7-9 with TRBJ2-5; 9 bases fit TRBD1. Losses at the gene ends were 4 bases for V and 2 bases for J; bases not matched to a gene: 14. The CDR3 runs to 18 residues. Germline CDR1 and CDR2: SEHNR and FQNEAQ (reference sequence). The CDR3 reads CASSSSLSWTGEQETQYF. The CDR3, as DNA: TGTGCCAGCAGCTCCTCCTTATCTTGGACAGGGGAACAAGAGACCCAGTACTTC.

The chain carries TRBV6-6 and TRBJ2-3, with 7 bases aligning to TRBD2. The CDR3 consists of 15 residues. CDR1 is MNHNY, CDR2 SVGAGI, per germline (reference sequence). V lost 0 bases, J lost 5 bases, and 5 bases stayed unmatched. The CDR3 loop reads CASSYSAGAVDTQYF. CDR3 DNA: TGTGCCAGCAGTTACTCGGCGGGAGCAGTAGATACGCAGTATTTT.

The chain couples TRBV11-2 to TRBJ2-7; 9 nucleotides align to TRBD1. Germline trimming cut 1 base from V and 7 bases from J; bases unmatched to any gene: 2. Germline V lookup: CDR1 SGHAT, CDR2 FQNNGV. This CDR3 has 13 amino acids. The CDR3 loop is CASSLGQGDEQYF. The CDR3 nucleotides are TGTGCCAGCAGCTTAGGACAGGGGGATGAGCAGTACTTC.

This clone has only one observation. The genes are TRBV5-1 and TRBJ2-7; D possibly corresponds to TRBD2 (5 bases). Germline values: CDR1 SGHRS, CDR2 YFSETQ. The V and J ends lost 2 bases and 4 bases respectively, with 13 bases between them. The CDR3 contains 14 residues. Written as DNA, the CDR3 is TGCGCCAGCAGCTTCCGACAAGGAGGATACGAGCAGTACTTC. Protein: CASSFRQGGYEQYF.

This chain links TRBV10-3 with TRBJ2-1; the D gene is possibly TRBD1 (5 bases). The V end was cut by 6 bases, the J end by 4 bases, with 13 bases between. The CDR3 extends over 14 amino acids. Germline CDR1 is ENHRY and CDR2 is SYGVKD. In DNA form, the CDR3 reads TGTGCCATCAGCCAAGATCCAGGGTACAATGAGCAGTTCTTC. It translates to CAISQDPGYNEQFF.

V is TRBV27 and J is TRBJ2-7, with 16 nucleotides matching TRBD2. This CDR3 spans 19 amino acids. Trimming cost V 5 bases and J 4 bases; bases outside gene matches: 14. The germline CDR1 and CDR2 sequences are MNHEY and SMNVEV (reference sequence). Here the CDR3 reads CASSGTSGREPYILYEQYF. In DNA form, the CDR3 reads TGTGCCAGCAGTGGGACTAGCGGGAGGGAACCGTATATCCTATACGAGCAGTACTTC.

The chain joins TRBV19 to TRBJ1-2; tentative D call: TRBD1 (5 bases). V lost 3 bases, J lost 2 bases, and 13 bases lay in between. The CDR3 has 15 residues. Germline V lookup: CDR1 LNHDA, CDR2 SQIVND (reference sequence). For the CDR3, the DNA is TGTGCCAGTAGTATTGATGGGGGGGGAAACTATGGCTACACCTTC. Translating it yields CASSIDGGGNYGYTF.

V usage is TRBV25-1 and J usage is TRBJ1-6; tentatively, D is TRBD1 (6 bases). The V end was cut by 7 bases, the J end by 4 bases, with 8 bases between. Germline V CDR1 and CDR2: MGHDK, SYGVNS. The CDR3 has 13 amino acids. CDR3 nucleotides: TGTGCCAGCACCCAGGGGTATAATTCACCCCTCCACTTT. Translating it yields CASTQGYNSPLHF.

The J gene is TRBJ2-7, the V gene TRBV2; 7 positions match TRBD2. CDR1 is SNHLY and CDR2 is FYNNEI in the germline V gene. The CDR3 runs to 17 residues. J lost 2 bases, V lost 4 bases, and 14 bases had no gene match. CDR3 protein: CASSGAPGGGRTYEQYF. In DNA, the CDR3 is TGTGCCAGCAGTGGGGCCCCGGGCGGCGGGAGAACCTACGAGCAGTACTTC.

V gene TRBV20-1 combines with J gene TRBJ2-7, with D possibly matching TRBD2 (7 bases). The V gene lost 5 bases and the J gene lost 6 bases, with 11 bases spanning the gap. Germline CDR1 is DFQATT and CDR2 is SNEGSKA (reference sequence). CDR3 length: 11 residues. CDR3 DNA: TGCAGTGCTGGCCGGGGGGCCGAGCAGTACTTC. Translation: CSAGRGAEQYF.

V gene TRBV5-1 combines with J gene TRBJ1-1, with a possible D match to TRBD1 (6 bases). Trimming stripped 4 bases from V and 1 base from J, with 14 bases between. CDR3 length: 15 residues. CDR1 and CDR2 from the germline V gene are SGHRS and YFSETQ. CDR3 loop: CASSPQGYGNTEAFF. CDR3 nucleotides: TGCGCCAGCAGCCCACAGGGCTACGGGAACACTGAAGCTTTCTTT.

The chain is built from TRBV30 and TRBJ2-5, with a weak D call TRBD1 (5 bases). Germline V gives CDR1 GTSNPN, CDR2 SVGIG (reference sequence). This CDR3 region has 12 residues. With 4 bases removed from V and 5 bases from J, the gap between germline ends came to 11 bases. The CDR3 protein is CAWKSKGETQYF. The CDR3 DNA reads TGTGCCTGGAAATCAAAGGGGGAGACCCAGTACTTC.

The V call is TRBV5-1, the J call TRBJ2-5, with 8 positions matching TRBD1. The CDR3 totals 13 residues. J was trimmed by 0 bases and V by 5 bases; bases with no gene match: 0. Germline V gives CDR1 SGHRS, CDR2 YFSETQ. The chain's CDR3 is CASRGQDQETQYF. The DNA of the CDR3 is TGCGCCAGCAGGGGACAGGACCAAGAGACCCAGTACTTC. The whole variable domain, remainder taken from reference TRBV5-1 and TRBJ2-5, is KAGVTQTPRYLIKTRGQQVTLSCSPISGHRSVSWYQQTPGQGLQFLFEYFSETQRNKGNFPGRFSGRQFSNSRSEMNVSTLELGDSALYLCASRGQDQETQYFGPGTRLLVL.

This chain connects TRBV6-6 to TRBJ1-4; TRBD1 matches 11 bases. Trimming at V came to 6 bases and at J to 10 bases, leaving 7 bases not matched to a gene. The CDR3 extends over 14 amino acids. From germline, CDR1 is MNHNY and CDR2 SVGAGI (reference sequence). This CDR3 reads CASRPPGQGGKLFF. In DNA form, the CDR3 reads TGTGCCAGCAGACCTCCGGGACAGGGGGGAAAACTGTTTTTT.

V usage is TRBV28 and J usage is TRBJ2-7; a possible D gene is TRBD2 (5 bases). V dropped 8 bases and J dropped 4 bases, with 9 bases sitting between them. Per germline, CDR1 MDHEN and CDR2 SYDVKM. This CDR3 comprises 11 residues. CDR3 nucleotide sequence: TGTGCCAGCTCGAGCGGATACGAGCAGTACTTC. Residues: CASSSGYEQYF.

The chain employs TRBV5-6 and TRBJ1-4, with 8 bases fitting TRBD1. CDR3 length equals 15 residues. The V gene's germline CDR1 is SGHDT and CDR2 YYEEEE. With 4 bases clipped from V and 4 bases from J, the junction kept 6 bases outside the gene matches. In DNA form, the CDR3 reads TGTGCCAGCAGCCAAGACAGGGGCCTTAATGAAAAACTGTTTTTT. Its protein product is CASSQDRGLNEKLFF.

V gene TRBV27 combines with J gene TRBJ1-2; D not certain. The CDR3 extends over 15 amino acids. Deletions cut 0 bases from V and 1 base from J, with 9 bases between. Germline V gene lookup returns CDR1 MNHEY and CDR2 SMNVEV (reference sequence). The CDR3 nucleotides are TGTGCCAGCAGTTTATCGAGGGAGATTAACTATGGCTACACCTTC. Amino acids: CASSLSREINYGYTF.

This chain connects TRBV7-2 to TRBJ2-7, with TRBD1 matching over 7 bases. The CDR3 consists of 13 residues. CDR1 is SGHTA and CDR2 is FQGNSA in the germline V gene. V dropped 3 bases and J dropped 5; count of bases not matched to a gene: 4. CDR3 amino acids: CASSFVDRDEQYF. CDR3 sequence (DNA): TGTGCCAGCAGCTTCGTAGACAGGGACGAGCAGTACTTC.

The CDR3 sequence is CASSDWTDTTGELFF. DNA of the CDR3: TGTGCCAGCAGTGACTGGACTGATACCACCGGGGAGCTGTTTTTT. The chain uses TRBV28 and TRBJ2-2, with a weak D call TRBD2 (5 bases). The CDR3 covers 15 residues. Germline assignment: CDR1 MDHEN and CDR2 SYDVKM. V lost 5 bases, J lost 4 bases, and 14 bases lay in between.

The chain couples TRBV18 to TRBJ1-1; perhaps TRBD1 as D (6 bases). The CDR3 is 13 residues long. Germline values: CDR1 KGHSH, CDR2 LQKENI. V was clipped by 1 base and J by 5 bases, with 8 bases between them. CDR3 loop: CASSPQGETEAFF. The CDR3 nucleotides read TGTGCCAGCTCACCACAGGGGGAGACTGAAGCTTTCTTT.

This chain joins TRBV30 and TRBJ2-7; 9 bases are a match to TRBD2. The CDR3 consists of 13 residues. Germline loops: CDR1 GTSNPN, CDR2 SVGIG (reference sequence). V shed 0 bases, J shed 9 bases, and the junction held 6 bases outside the gene matches. The CDR3 here is CAWSVIAGARQYF. The CDR3 region has the DNA TGTGCCTGGAGTGTAATAGCGGGAGCCCGGCAGTACTTC.

V is TRBV27 and J is TRBJ2-1; no reliable D call. V was trimmed by 5 bases and J by 5 bases, leaving 13 bases between them. Germline loops: CDR1 MNHEY, CDR2 SMNVEV (reference sequence). The CDR3 runs 14 residues. The CDR3 DNA follows: TGTGCCAGCAGTCTTGGCCGTTTGAACAATGAGCAGTTCTTC. It specifies CASSLGRLNNEQFF.

V usage is TRBV25-1 and J usage is TRBJ1-2, with 7 nucleotides matching TRBD1. V lost 5 bases to trimming and J lost 3 bases; unmatched junction nucleotides: 9. CDR3 length: 15 residues. The germline V gene encodes CDR1 MGHDK and CDR2 SYGVNS. This CDR3 is CASSSRGRGDYGYTF. CDR3 coding DNA: TGTGCCAGCAGTTCAAGGGGGCGCGGAGACTATGGCTACACCTTC.

This chain connects TRBV7-2 to TRBJ2-2, with TRBD1 matching over 8 bases. The V segment lost 5 bases and the J segment 0 bases; nucleotides outside the gene matches: 2. The germline V gene encodes CDR1 SGHTA and CDR2 FQGNSA. This CDR3 has 15 amino acids. CDR3 DNA sequence: TGTGCCAGCAGCGGGGGACAGGCGAACACCGGGGAGCTGTTTTTT. Translation: CASSGGQANTGELFF.

The J gene is TRBJ1-1, the V gene TRBV27; 8 nucleotides agree with TRBD1. The J segment lost 1 base and the V segment lost 6 bases, leaving 13 bases of the junction unmatched. The CDR3 has 17 amino acids. Per the germline V gene, CDR1 is MNHEY and CDR2 is SMNVEV (reference sequence). CDR3 nucleotide sequence: TGTGCCAGCAGCCTCGGGACAGGCTACCCCCAGAACACTGAAGCTTTCTTT. Translating it yields CASSLGTGYPQNTEAFF.